These 15 T cell receptor beta chains originate from one sample sequenced in a study of blood T cell repertoires in COVID-19. Data came from immunoSEQ multiplex PCR; TCRdb stores just in-frame clones and leaves some out. The repertoire includes some 300,000 clones, under 90% of them detected once, and 1.5% to 2% sits in the top ten. Sequenced sample: peripheral blood. The receptors come from a woman aged 25 to 39 with COVID-19, enrolled during active disease.

This rearrangement joins TRBV2 to TRBJ2-5; 10 bases map to TRBD1. The CDR3 contains 14 residues. Germline V CDR1 and CDR2: SNHLY, FYNNEI. V shed 6 bases and J 4 bases; nucleotides not matched to a gene: 5. CDR3 sequence: CASRGTGAAETQYF. CDR3 coding DNA: TGTGCCAGCAGGGGGACAGGGGCGGCAGAGACCCAGTACTTC.

The chain is built from TRBV7-3 and TRBJ2-1; TRBD2 matches at 7 bases. J was trimmed by 9 bases and V by 1 base; bases with no gene match: 3. CDR3 size: 13 residues. Germline lookup yields CDR1 SGHTA and CDR2 FQGTGA. CDR3 nucleotide sequence: TGTGCCAGCAGCTTAATGGGGAGGGTTGAGCAGTTCTTC. Encoded protein: CASSLMGRVEQFF.

This chain uses TRBV7-6 with TRBJ2-7; 7 bases match TRBD2. Germline CDR1 and CDR2: SGHVS and FNYEAQ. The length of the CDR3 is 15 residues. The J segment lost 6 bases and the V segment lost 4 bases, leaving 12 bases of the junction unmatched. The CDR3 loop is CASSWGEAGQGEQYF. For the CDR3, the DNA is TGTGCCAGCAGCTGGGGGGAAGCGGGGCAGGGCGAGCAGTACTTC.

This chain connects TRBV12-3 or TRBV12-4 to TRBJ1-6; D unclear. Trimming removed 6 bases from V and 7 bases from J, with 7 bases in between. This CDR3 region has 12 residues. This CDR3 reads CASSTGNSPLHF. CDR3 sequence (DNA): TGTGCCAGCAGCACCGGGAATTCACCCCTCCACTTT.

The chain carries TRBV6-5 and TRBJ1-6; D unresolved. V gave up 2 bases and J gave up 0 bases, with 5 bases separating them. CDR1 is MNHEY and CDR2 is SVGAGI in the germline V gene. CDR3 size: 15 residues. The CDR3 protein is CASSYASSYNSPLHF. In nucleotides, the CDR3 is TGTGCCAGCAGTTACGCGAGCTCCTATAATTCACCCCTCCACTTT.

The V gene is TRBV14, the J gene TRBJ1-5; possibly TRBD1 for D (5 bases). This CDR3 has 13 amino acids. Between the trimmed V and J ends, which lost 3 bases and 9 bases, there was a span of 12 bases. The germline V gene has CDR1 SGHDN and CDR2 FVKESK. The DNA for the CDR3 is TGTGCCAGCAGCCAGGGTAGGGGCTGGCCCCAGCATTTT. It yields the protein CASSQGRGWPQHF.

This clone came up once. This sequence joins TRBV10-3 and TRBJ1-1, with D possibly matching TRBD1 (5 bases). V lost 8 bases, J lost 3 bases, and 19 bases lay in between. Germline CDR1 reads ENHRY; CDR2 reads SYGVKD. The CDR3 totals 15 residues. CDR3 nucleotides: TGTGCCATCGGCGACTCTCAGGGAAGGTACACTGAAGCTTTCTTT. As protein: CAIGDSQGRYTEAFF.

The chain couples TRBV5-1 to TRBJ2-5; possibly TRBD2 for D (5 bases). The CDR3 totals 17 residues. Trimming shortened V by 0 bases and J by 5 bases, and 20 bases separated the two germline ends. Germline V gene data show CDR1 as SGHRS and CDR2 as YFSETQ. CDR3 bases: TGCGCCAGCAGCTTGGCCCGGGAAGGGTCGATAGCGGAGACCCAGTACTTC. Protein product: CASSLAREGSIAETQYF. Supplemented by reference TRBV5-1 and TRBJ2-5, the full variable domain reads KAGVTQTPRYLIKTRGQQVTLSCSPISGHRSVSWYQQTPGQGLQFLFEYFSETQRNKGNFPGRFSGRQFSNSRSEMNVSTLELGDSALYLCASSLAREGSIAETQYFGPGTRLLVL.

V gene TRBV27 combines with J gene TRBJ2-7; 9 nucleotides line up with TRBD1. The CDR3 length is 15 residues. Germline V gives CDR1 MNHEY, CDR2 SMNVEV (reference sequence). Trimming removed 0 bases from V and 3 bases from J; junction bases left unmatched: 3. The CDR3 here is CASSLSGTGYYEQYF. For the CDR3, the DNA is TGTGCCAGCAGTTTATCCGGGACAGGGTACTACGAGCAGTACTTC.

The chain combines TRBV6-2 or TRBV6-3 with TRBJ1-1; D remains unclear. The CDR3 consists of 15 residues. CDR1 and CDR2 from the germline V gene are MNHEY and SVGEGT. The ends were cut back, 5 bases at V and 4 bases at J, with 17 bases in the middle. This chain's CDR3 is CASSTWTREGTEAFF. The CDR3 bases are TGTGCCAGCAGTACTTGGACCCGCGAGGGCACTGAAGCTTTCTTT.

The chain employs TRBV11-2 and TRBJ1-1; D remains ambiguous. CDR3 length: 14 residues. The ends were cut back, 1 base at V and 6 bases at J, with 12 bases in the middle. CDR1 is SGHAT and CDR2 is FQNNGV in the germline V gene. The CDR3 spells CASSLAVLVAEAFF. CDR3 DNA: TGTGCCAGCAGCTTAGCCGTCCTAGTCGCTGAAGCTTTCTTT.

The genes are TRBV2 and TRBJ1-4; weak D call: TRBD1 (6 bases). Per germline, CDR1 SNHLY and CDR2 FYNNEI. The CDR3 covers 15 residues. V was cut by 4 bases and J by 6 bases, with 15 bases left in between. CDR3 in amino acids: CASSVAGAKDEKLFF. CDR3 DNA: TGTGCCAGCAGTGTGGCGGGGGCGAAGGATGAAAAACTGTTTTTT.

This chain joins TRBV14 and TRBJ2-3, with D perhaps TRBD2 (6 bases). This CDR3 contains 13 residues. CDR1 and CDR2 from the germline V gene are SGHDN and FVKESK. V was pared by 1 base and J by 8 bases, with 10 bases between. Here the CDR3 reads CASSQAGTSTQYF. DNA of the CDR3: TGTGCCAGCAGCCAAGCGGGGACTTCTACGCAGTATTTT.

The chain joins TRBV3-1 (or the pseudogene TRBV3-2) to TRBJ2-1; D unresolved. Looked up from germline, CDR1 is LGHDT and CDR2 is YNNKEL (reference sequence). The CDR3 sequence is 13 residues long. V lost 3 bases and J lost 8, with 11 bases in between. The CDR3 loop is CASSQALVDEQFF. The CDR3 bases are TGTGCCAGCAGCCAGGCTCTCGTGGATGAGCAGTTCTTC.

In DNA form, the CDR3 reads TGCGCCAGCAGCTTGGGCGGGGGTGTAAATCAGCCCCAGCATTTT. This encodes CASSLGGGVNQPQHF. The chain couples TRBV5-1 to TRBJ1-5; TRBD1 might be the D (5 bases). The germline V gene has CDR1 SGHRS and CDR2 YFSETQ. This CDR3 spans 15 amino acids. The V gene lost 0 bases and the J gene lost 4 bases, with 11 bases spanning the gap.